The entry that follows covers one TCR beta chain sequence. This record comes from a study of cytomegalovirus exposure and HLA in healthy donors. The trim removed 6 bases at V and 0 bases at J, leaving 5 bases unmatched. Germline V gene sequence: CDR1 SQVTM, CDR2 ANQGSEA. This CDR3 is built from 15 residues. The PCR contained 60 Vbeta and 13 Jbeta primers. Measured with immunoSEQ multiplex PCR; TCRdb has only the in-frame clones, and not every one. The table lists about 120,000 clones, 70% of them singletons, with roughly 9% in the top ten. The source of this sequence is a man aged 30-40 years in good health and CMV-seropositive. The rearrangement links TRBV29-1 to TRBJ2-3, with 11 bases lining up with TRBD2. What was sequenced was PBMCs. The CDR3 sequence is CSVRTSGYSTDTQYF. The CDR3 region has the DNA TGCAGCGTCAGGACTAGCGGGTATAGCACAGATACGCAGTATTTT.